Shown below are 12 T cell receptor beta chains from a single sample sequenced in a study of T cells in Graves' hyperthyroidism and ophthalmopathy. RNA transcripts served as the template for amplifying TCR beta CDR3 regions. TCR CDR3 underwent first-round RT-PCR with the HTBI primer set. TCRdb recomputed calls from the multiplex PCR reads with MiXCR, one row per CDR3 protein. The data hold some 180,000 distinct CDR3 sequences, with around 15% observed a single time. Specimen: blood. These receptors all stem from a woman aged 50 to 65 with Graves' hyperthyroidism.

The V gene is TRBV7-3, the J gene TRBJ2-3, with 9 bases aligning to TRBD1. The CDR3 contains 16 residues. The V and J ends lost 1 base and 6 bases, in that order; junction bases with no gene match: 8. Germline CDR1 is SGHTA and CDR2 is FQGTGA. This chain's CDR3 is CASSLMPGQGVDTQYF. DNA of the CDR3: TGTGCCAGCAGCTTAATGCCGGGACAGGGAGTGGATACGCAGTATTTT.

This clonotype was seen ten or more times. The CDR3 DNA reads TGCGCCGGGCGGTTCGAAGAGACCCAGTACTTC. It is translated as CAGRFEETQYF. The chain carries TRBV5-1 and TRBJ2-5; D uncertain. CDR3 length: 11 residues. The V end lost 10 bases, the J end lost 3 bases, and 10 bases lay between the germline ends. Germline-derived CDR1 and CDR2 are SGHRS and YFSETQ.

This clonotype has a count of ten or more. V and J are TRBV7-3 and TRBJ2-7; a weak D match, TRBD1 (6 bases). The germline CDR1 and CDR2 sequences are SGHTA and FQGTGA. This CDR3 is 15 amino acids long. The V end lost 5 bases, the J end lost 4 bases, and 18 bases lay between the germline ends. In DNA form, the CDR3 reads TGTGCCAGCAGCCCGATCAGGGGCGATCTATACGAGCAGTACTTC. It translates to CASSPIRGDLYEQYF.

This clonotype was counted many times. This sequence joins TRBV9 and TRBJ2-1; 10 nucleotides line up with TRBD2. Germline assignment: CDR1 SGDLS and CDR2 YYNGEE. After removal of 0 bases from V and 10 bases from J, the junction contained 4 bases not matched to a gene. This CDR3 comprises 14 residues. CDR3 bases: TGTGCCAGCAGCGTAGTTTCTAGCGGGGGAGAGCAGTTCTTC. Encoded protein: CASSVVSSGGEQFF.

This clonotype showed up many times. The chain employs TRBV19 and TRBJ1-5; 8 nucleotides align to TRBD1. The CDR3 covers 15 residues. Trimming removed 5 bases from V and 1 base from J; junction bases left unmatched: 4. Germline CDR1 and CDR2: LNHDA and SQIVND (reference sequence). CDR3 sequence (DNA): TGTGCCAGTAGTGCCTGGACAGGGAGCAATCAGCCCCAGCATTTT. This codes for CASSAWTGSNQPQHF.

The chain has TRBV4-2 and TRBJ1-3; the D is unclear. V was clipped by 0 bases and J by 0 bases, with 9 bases between them. The CDR3 extends over 16 amino acids. Germline CDR1 LGHNA, CDR2 YNFKEQ. CDR3: CASSQEGTHSGNTIYF. The CDR3, as DNA: TGTGCCAGCAGCCAAGAGGGCACCCACTCTGGAAACACCATATATTTT.

This clonotype was seen a handful of times. CDR3 sequence reads: CATSRGSTGETQYF. The CDR3 DNA follows: TGTGCCACCAGCCGAGGTTCGACCGGGGAGACCCAGTACTTC. The chain carries TRBV15 and TRBJ2-5; D not resolved. V was cut by 5 bases and J by 5 bases, with 15 bases left in between. This CDR3 contains 14 residues. The germline V gene has CDR1 LNHNV and CDR2 YYDKDF (reference sequence).

Many counts were recorded for this clonotype. The rearrangement links TRBV6-2 or TRBV6-3 to TRBJ2-5, with D unresolved. V was trimmed by 6 bases and J by 0 bases, leaving 11 bases between them. Germline-derived CDR1 and CDR2 are MNHEY and SVGEGT. The CDR3 runs 14 residues. In nucleotides, the CDR3 is TGTGCCAGCAGATTGGACGGATACCAAGAGACCCAGTACTTC. Translated: CASRLDGYQETQYF.

The V gene is TRBV7-9, the J gene TRBJ2-5, with D perhaps matching TRBD1 (5 bases). Germline V gives CDR1 SEHNR, CDR2 FQNEAQ (reference sequence). V shed 2 bases and J shed 4 bases, with 11 bases lying between them. This CDR3 has 14 amino acids. The DNA for the CDR3 is TGTGCCAGCAGCTTACAGGGTTCACGAGAGACCCAGTACTTC. Its translation: CASSLQGSRETQYF.

This clonotype was seen repeatedly, ten times or more. The chain carries TRBV20-1 and TRBJ2-4, with D possibly being TRBD1 or TRBD2 (6 bases each). CDR1 DFQATT and CDR2 SNEGSKA come from the germline V gene (reference sequence). This CDR3 is 14 amino acids long. V dropped 2 bases and J dropped 5 bases, with 13 bases sitting between them. DNA of the CDR3: TGCAGTGCTAGACCCGGGGGCTGGGAAAACATTCAGTACTTC. It codes for CSARPGGWENIQYF.

This clonotype was picked up a small number of times. This sequence joins TRBV5-4 and TRBJ2-2; TRBD1 aligns across 8 bases. V lost 4 bases, J lost 6 bases, and 14 bases stayed unmatched. Germline-derived CDR1 and CDR2 are SGHNT and YYREEE (reference sequence). CDR3 size: 17 residues. This chain's CDR3 is CASSPRGRGRISGELFF. CDR3 bases: TGTGCCAGCAGCCCCCGGGGCAGGGGGCGCATCTCCGGGGAGCTGTTTTTT.

This clonotype was seen ten or more times. The rearrangement joins TRBV5-1 to TRBJ2-7; D call uncertain. Deletions cut 0 bases from V and 0 bases from J, with 13 bases between. This CDR3 spans 16 amino acids. Germline V gives CDR1 SGHRS, CDR2 YFSETQ. CDR3 amino acids: CASSLDPASSSYEQYF. CDR3 nucleotide sequence: TGCGCCAGCAGCTTGGATCCGGCATCGAGCTCCTACGAGCAGTACTTC.